These 17 T cell receptor beta chains were sequenced from one sample in a study of blood T cell repertoires in COVID-19. Repertoires were generated with immunoSEQ multiplex PCR, while TCRdb's copy carries only in-frame clones and drops some. The data hold 85,000 to 100,000 clones, with about 86% observed a single time. Sequencing was performed on peripheral blood. The source is a man in his forties or fifties with COVID-19, enrolled during active disease.

CDR3: CASTMTGTYNSPLHF. The CDR3 nucleotides read TGTGCCAGCACCATGACAGGAACCTATAATTCACCCCTCCACTTT. This chain connects TRBV5-4 to TRBJ1-6, with a possible D match to TRBD1 (6 bases). The CDR3 extends over 15 amino acids. V was pared by 6 bases and J by 2 bases, with 12 bases between. Germline lookup yields CDR1 SGHNT and CDR2 YYREEE (reference sequence).

CDR3 in amino acids: CSASTGGWDGYTF. The CDR3 DNA reads as TGCAGTGCTAGTACAGGGGGCTGGGATGGCTACACCTTC. The chain couples TRBV20-1 to TRBJ1-2, with 9 bases identical to TRBD1. Trimming at V came to 3 bases and at J to 6 bases, leaving 5 bases not matched to a gene. CDR3 size: 13 residues. CDR1 is DFQATT and CDR2 is SNEGSKA in the germline V gene (reference sequence).

V and J are TRBV19 and TRBJ1-1, with 10 bases identical to TRBD1. V lost 8 bases, J lost 3 bases, and 12 bases stayed unmatched. The length of the CDR3 is 16 residues. Germline CDR1 is LNHDA and CDR2 is SQIVND (reference sequence). DNA for the CDR3: TGTGCCAGTCAAGTAGTCGGACAGGGGGGCGACACTGAAGCTTTCTTT. Residues: CASQVVGQGGDTEAFF. The full variable domain, its missing parts supplied by reference TRBV19 and TRBJ1-1, is DGGITQSPKYLFRKEGQNVTLSCEQNLNHDAMYWYRQDPGQGLRLIYYSQIVNDFQKGDIAEGYSVSREKKESFPLTVTSAQKNPTAFYLCASQVVGQGGDTEAFFGQGTRLTVV.

The rearrangement uses TRBV7-2 and TRBJ1-4; 7 nucleotides line up with TRBD1. With 4 bases clipped from V and 0 bases from J, the junction kept 2 bases outside the gene matches. The length of the CDR3 is 15 residues. In germline, CDR1 is SGHTA, CDR2 FQGNSA. CDR3 sequence reads: CASSSQGATNEKLFF. CDR3 sequence (DNA): TGTGCCAGCAGCTCTCAGGGGGCAACTAATGAAAAACTGTTTTTT. Looking up the rest from reference TRBV7-2 and TRBJ1-4 gives the full variable domain: GAGVSQSPSNKVTEKGKDVELRCDPISGHTALYWYRQSLGQGLEFLIYFQGNSAPDKSGLPSDRFSAERTGGSVSTLTIQRTQQEDSAVYLCASSSQGATNEKLFFGSGTQLSVL.

The chain couples TRBV27 to TRBJ2-6, with TRBD1 matching 9 bases. V trimming: 6 bases; J trimming: 3 bases; junction bases outside the gene matches: 24. CDR3 length equals 22 residues. Germline CDR1 MNHEY, CDR2 SMNVEV (reference sequence). The CDR3 nucleotides read TGTGCCAGCAGGATGATCGGGACAGGGCGCCTTCGGAACTCTGTTGGGGCCAACGTCCTGACTTTC. Residues: CASRMIGTGRLRNSVGANVLTF.

This clone occurred a few times. The chain has TRBV16 and TRBJ1-4; 7 nucleotides align to TRBD1. The CDR3 extends over 15 amino acids. Losses at the gene ends were 5 bases for V and 7 bases for J; bases not matched to a gene: 10. CDR1 is KGHSY, CDR2 FQNENV, per germline. DNA for the CDR3: TGTGCCAGCAGCGAAAGAGACAGGGTATCTGAAAAACTGTTTTTT. Encoded protein: CASSERDRVSEKLFF.

The chain joins TRBV27 to TRBJ2-3; the match to TRBD2 covers 7 bases. Germline CDR1 is MNHEY and CDR2 is SMNVEV (reference sequence). Losses at the gene ends were 3 bases for V and 0 bases for J; bases not matched to a gene: 6. The CDR3 runs 16 residues. The CDR3 bases are TGTGCCAGCAGTTTGATTCCGGGGGGTAGCACAGATACGCAGTATTTT. This translates into CASSLIPGGSTDTQYF.

This clone was observed a few times. CDR3 residues: CASSRDRFAEAFF. DNA of the CDR3: TGTGCCAGTAGTAGGGACAGGTTCGCTGAAGCTTTCTTT. The chain joins TRBV19 to TRBJ1-1; 8 bases align to TRBD1. Trimming removed 4 bases from V and 6 bases from J; junction bases left unmatched: 4. The V gene's germline CDR1 is LNHDA and CDR2 SQIVND (reference sequence). CDR3 size: 13 residues. The whole variable domain, remainder taken from reference TRBV19 and TRBJ1-1, is DGGITQSPKYLFRKEGQNVTLSCEQNLNHDAMYWYRQDPGQGLRLIYYSQIVNDFQKGDIAEGYSVSREKKESFPLTVTSAQKNPTAFYLCASSRDRFAEAFFGQGTRLTVV.

J is TRBJ2-2 and V is TRBV10-3; the match to TRBD2 covers 7 bases. The CDR3 totals 17 residues. Germline V gene data show CDR1 as ENHRY and CDR2 as SYGVKD. With 6 bases clipped from V and 1 base from J, the junction kept 11 bases outside the gene matches. Written as DNA, the CDR3 is TGTGCCATCAGCCAGCTCGGTGGCGGGGGGAACACCGGGGAGCTGTTTTTT. Translation: CAISQLGGGGNTGELFF.

This rearrangement joins TRBV3-1 (or the pseudogene TRBV3-2) to TRBJ2-1; D is undetermined. The CDR3 has 19 residues. V was cut by 1 base and J by 4 bases, with 23 bases left in between. Germline loops: CDR1 LGHDT, CDR2 YNNKEL (reference sequence). CDR3 sequence reads: CASSQVLQVTQPRYNEQFF. DNA of the CDR3: TGTGCCAGCAGCCAAGTGCTTCAGGTGACACAACCCAGATACAATGAGCAGTTCTTC.

The chain has TRBV9 and TRBJ1-4, with D possibly TRBD1 on 6 matching bases. Germline CDR1 and CDR2: SGDLS and YYNGEE. Trimming took off 2 bases at V and 7 bases at J, with 9 bases between the two ends. The CDR3 sequence is 13 residues long. The chain's CDR3 is CASSVRDTEKLFF. The DNA of the CDR3 is TGTGCCAGCAGCGTCCGGGACACTGAAAAACTGTTTTTT.

The chain carries TRBV6-5 and TRBJ1-4; 8 positions agree with TRBD1. CDR3 length: 15 amino acids. The germline CDR1 and CDR2 sequences are MNHEY and SVGAGI. V was pared by 6 bases and J by 9 bases, with 12 bases of the junction left unmatched. This chain's CDR3 is CASRPSHGTGQKLFF. Here the CDR3 DNA reads TGTGCCAGCAGGCCAAGCCACGGGACAGGTCAAAAACTGTTTTTT.

The chain employs TRBV20-1 and TRBJ1-2; D might be TRBD1 (5 bases). Looked up from germline, CDR1 is DFQATT and CDR2 is SNEGSKA (reference sequence). V was trimmed by 3 bases and J by 4 bases, leaving 18 bases between them. This CDR3 has 15 residues. CDR3 in amino acids: CSASGPGLLSYGYTF. CDR3 nucleotides: TGCAGTGCTAGTGGTCCGGGACTCCTTAGCTATGGCTACACCTTC.

This clone came up a few times. The CDR3, as DNA: TGTGCCAGCAGTCAGGAGGAGCGGGGACTAACCTACGAGCAGTACTTC. This sequence encodes CASSQEERGLTYEQYF. The chain joins TRBV7-8 to TRBJ2-7; 7 nucleotides align to TRBD2. Trimming cost V 6 bases and J 2 bases; bases outside gene matches: 13. Germline CDR1 SGHVS, CDR2 FQNEAQ. The CDR3 has 16 amino acids. Filled out from reference TRBV7-8 and TRBJ2-7, the complete variable domain reads GAGVSQSPRYKVAKRGQDVALRCDPISGHVSLFWYQQALGQGPEFLTYFQNEAQLDKSGLPSDRFFAERPEGSVSTLKIQRTQQEDSAVYLCASSQEERGLTYEQYFGPGTRLTVT.

The rearrangement joins TRBV5-1 to TRBJ2-1, with 9 positions matching TRBD2. Germline CDR1 is SGHRS and CDR2 is YFSETQ. The CDR3 has 17 residues. V shed 7 bases and J 7 bases; nucleotides not matched to a gene: 18. The CDR3 is CASGRQTGTSRHNEQFF. For the CDR3, the DNA is TGCGCCAGCGGGAGGCAGACCGGGACTAGCCGGCATAATGAGCAGTTCTTC. The variable domain in full, with the rest retrieved from reference TRBV5-1 and TRBJ2-1, is KAGVTQTPRYLIKTRGQQVTLSCSPISGHRSVSWYQQTPGQGLQFLFEYFSETQRNKGNFPGRFSGRQFSNSRSEMNVSTLELGDSALYLCASGRQTGTSRHNEQFFGPGTRLTVL.

This clone appeared once. The V call is TRBV27, the J call TRBJ1-2; D is possibly TRBD1 (6 bases). V was trimmed by 3 bases and J by 7 bases, leaving 12 bases between them. This CDR3 region has 13 residues. CDR1 and CDR2 from the germline V gene are MNHEY and SMNVEV (reference sequence). The CDR3 loop reads CASSFYGGLGYTF. The CDR3 nucleotides read TGTGCCAGCAGTTTTTACGGGGGGCTTGGCTACACCTTC.

This sequence joins TRBV25-1 and TRBJ1-2, with 7 positions matching TRBD1. This CDR3 region has 14 residues. V shed 4 bases, J shed 7 bases, and the junction held 9 bases outside the gene matches. Germline V gene sequence: CDR1 MGHDK, CDR2 SYGVNS. CDR3 region: CASSAIGTEAGYTF. The CDR3 DNA is TGTGCCAGCAGTGCAATAGGGACAGAGGCTGGCTACACCTTC.